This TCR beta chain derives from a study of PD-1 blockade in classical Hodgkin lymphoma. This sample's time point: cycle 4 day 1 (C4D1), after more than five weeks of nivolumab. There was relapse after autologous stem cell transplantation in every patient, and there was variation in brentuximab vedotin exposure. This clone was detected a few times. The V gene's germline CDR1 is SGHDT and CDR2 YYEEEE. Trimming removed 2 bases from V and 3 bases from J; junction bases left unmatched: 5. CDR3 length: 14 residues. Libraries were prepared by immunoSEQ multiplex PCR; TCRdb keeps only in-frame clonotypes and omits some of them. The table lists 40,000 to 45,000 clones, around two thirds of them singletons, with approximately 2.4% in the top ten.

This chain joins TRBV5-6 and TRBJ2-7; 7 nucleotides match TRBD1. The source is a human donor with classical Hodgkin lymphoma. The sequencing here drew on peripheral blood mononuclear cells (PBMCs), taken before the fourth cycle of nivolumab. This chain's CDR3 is CASSFFDRDYEQYF. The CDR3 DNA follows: TGTGCCAGCAGCTTTTTTGACAGGGACTACGAGCAGTACTTC. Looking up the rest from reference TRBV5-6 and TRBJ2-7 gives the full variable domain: DAGVTQSPTHLIKTRGQQVTLRCSPKSGHDTVSWYQQALGQGPQFIFQYYEEEERQRGNFPDRFSGHQFPNYSSELNVNALLLGDSALYLCASSFFDRDYEQYFGPGTRLTVT.